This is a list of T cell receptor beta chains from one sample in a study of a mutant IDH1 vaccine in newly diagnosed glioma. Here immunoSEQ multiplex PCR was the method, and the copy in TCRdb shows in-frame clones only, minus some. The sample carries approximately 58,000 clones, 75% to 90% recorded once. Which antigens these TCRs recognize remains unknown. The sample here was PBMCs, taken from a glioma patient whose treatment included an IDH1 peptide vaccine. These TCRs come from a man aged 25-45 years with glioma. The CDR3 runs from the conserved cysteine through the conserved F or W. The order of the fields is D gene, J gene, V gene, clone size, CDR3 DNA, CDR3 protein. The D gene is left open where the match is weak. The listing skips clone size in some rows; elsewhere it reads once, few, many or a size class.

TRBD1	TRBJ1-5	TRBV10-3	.	TGTGCCATCAGTCCGACAGGGGGCGGGTTAGTCAATCAGCCCCAGCATTTT	CAISPTGGGLVNQPQHF
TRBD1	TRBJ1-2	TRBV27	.	TGTGCCAGCGGACAGGGGGGCTATGGCTACACCTTC	CASGQGGYGYTF
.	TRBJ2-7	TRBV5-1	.	TGCGCCAGCAGCGCGGACGGTCAATCCTACGAGCAGTACTTC	CASSADGQSYEQYF
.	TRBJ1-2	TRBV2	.	TGTGCCAGCAGTGAAATCCGGGGGAGAGGCTACACCTTC	CASSEIRGRGYTF
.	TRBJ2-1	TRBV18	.	TGTGCCAGCTCACCCAGGGTAGGGAACAATGAGCAGTTCTTC	CASSPRVGNNEQFF
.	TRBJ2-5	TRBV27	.	TGTGCCAGCAAATCCAGGGCCGAGACCCAGTACTTC	CASKSRAETQYF
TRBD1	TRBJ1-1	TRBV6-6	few	TGTGCCAGCAGACTGACAGGGACTGAAGCTTTCTTT	CASRLTGTEAFF
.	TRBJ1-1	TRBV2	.	TGTGCCAGCACCAAGGGAGGGAACACTGAAGCTTTCTTT	CASTKGGNTEAFF
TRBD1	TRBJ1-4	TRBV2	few	TGTGCCATCGGACAGGGGGATGAAAAACTGTTTTTT	CAIGQGDEKLFF
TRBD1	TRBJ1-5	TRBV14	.	TGTGCCAGCAGCCTCTTAGGGGGGGACAGTGTTCGTTCTTTTAGCAATCAGCCCCAGCATTTT	CASSLLGGDSVRSFSNQPQHF
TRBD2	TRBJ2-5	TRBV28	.	TGTGCCAGCTCCAGAGGGTGGGAGGGGTTGACCCAGTACTTC	CASSRGWEGLTQYF
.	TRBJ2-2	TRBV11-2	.	TGTGCCAGCAGCTTATTGCCCATGAACACCGGGGAGCTGTTTTTT	CASSLLPMNTGELFF
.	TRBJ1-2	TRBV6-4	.	TGTGCCAGCAGCACAGGGTTTGGAAGAGATTTCGGGGGCTACACCTTC	CASSTGFGRDFGGYTF
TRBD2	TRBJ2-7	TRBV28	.	TGTGCCAGCGGTTCCGGGACTAACTGGGTCTACGAGCAGTACTTC	CASGSGTNWVYEQYF
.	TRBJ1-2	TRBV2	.	TGTGCCAACCTCCTTAACTACTGGCAGGGAAGCTATGGCTACACCTTC	CANLLNYWQGSYGYTF
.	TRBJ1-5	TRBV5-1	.	TGCGCCAGCAGCCCAATACAGGGCTCGCAGCCCCAGCATTTT	CASSPIQGSQPQHF